A selection of T cell receptor beta chains follows, all from one sample in a study of blood T cell repertoires in COVID-19. Profiled with immunoSEQ multiplex PCR; TCRdb holds only in-frame clones, not every one. The sample records around 270,000 clones, 88% being singletons. The specimen sequenced was peripheral blood. Source of these receptors: a man aged 60 to 75 who had recovered from COVID-19. Each CDR3 is given with its conserved first and last residue.

>TRBV5-1|TRBJ1-1
CASSLRDRGLGNTEAFF
>TRBV9|TRBJ1-4
CASSVTGNSNEKLFF
>TRBV11-2|TRBJ1-1
CASSIRTGGIGAFF
>TRBV30|TRBJ1-3
CAWRWPNHSGNTIYF
>TRBV5-1|TRBJ2-1
CASSLNSGGAMTGTYNEQFF
>TRBV6-1|TRBJ1-2
CASSEATGRDYGYTF
>TRBV10-3|TRBJ2-1
CAIGRTSGGARNEQFF
>TRBV2|TRBJ2-1
CASLPDRGGNNEQFF
>TRBV19|TRBJ1-4
CASNPGSKKLFF
>TRBV9|TRBJ2-3
CASSVGLTSTDTQYF
>TRBV20-1|TRBJ2-7
CSAAGSYEQYF
>TRBV19|TRBJ2-2
CASSITGNTGELFF
>TRBV7-2|TRBJ2-3
CASSFDGSTDTQYF
>TRBV7-2|TRBJ2-3
CASSLQGGLTDTQYF
>TRBV19|TRBJ2-7
CASSIDRGYEQYF
>TRBV5-6|TRBJ1-2
CASSLDREIYGYTF
>TRBV19|TRBJ1-2
CASSIRGGGYTF
>TRBV4-1|TRBJ2-7
CASSHRTGGPLSYEQYF
>TRBV24-1|TRBJ2-1
CATSDQTGSSYNEQFF
>TRBV2|TRBJ2-3
CASRQVKDTQYF
>TRBV12-3/TRBV12-4|TRBJ1-1
CASSSRTEAFF
>TRBV5-4|TRBJ1-3
CASSLGPTGNTIYF